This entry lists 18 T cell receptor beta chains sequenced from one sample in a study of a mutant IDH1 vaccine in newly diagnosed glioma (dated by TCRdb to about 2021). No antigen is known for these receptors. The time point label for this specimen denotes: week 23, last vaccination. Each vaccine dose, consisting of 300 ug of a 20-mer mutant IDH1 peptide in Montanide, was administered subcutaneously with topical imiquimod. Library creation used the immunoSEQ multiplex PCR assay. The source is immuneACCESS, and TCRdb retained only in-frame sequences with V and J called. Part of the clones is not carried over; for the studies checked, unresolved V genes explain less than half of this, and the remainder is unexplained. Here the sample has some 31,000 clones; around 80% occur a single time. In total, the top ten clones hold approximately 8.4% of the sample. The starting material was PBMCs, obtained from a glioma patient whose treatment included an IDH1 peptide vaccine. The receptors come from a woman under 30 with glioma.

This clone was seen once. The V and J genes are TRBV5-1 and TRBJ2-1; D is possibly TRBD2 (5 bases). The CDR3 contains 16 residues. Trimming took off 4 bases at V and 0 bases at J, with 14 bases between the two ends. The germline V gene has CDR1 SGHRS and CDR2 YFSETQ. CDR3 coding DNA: TGCGCCAGCAGCCTAGGACTGTTTACCTCCTACAATGAGCAGTTCTTC. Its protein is CASSLGLFTSYNEQFF.

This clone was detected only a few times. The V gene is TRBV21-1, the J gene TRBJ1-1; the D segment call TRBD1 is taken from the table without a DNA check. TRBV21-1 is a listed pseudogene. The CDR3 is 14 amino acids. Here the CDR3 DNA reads TGTGCCAGCAGCCCCGGGACAGGGAACACTGAAGCTTTCTTT. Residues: CASSPGTGNTEAFF.

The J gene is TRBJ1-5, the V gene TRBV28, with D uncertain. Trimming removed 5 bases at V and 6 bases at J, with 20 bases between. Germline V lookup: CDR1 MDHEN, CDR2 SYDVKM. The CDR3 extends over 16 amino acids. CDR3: CASSITTPKGGQPQHF. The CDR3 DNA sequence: TGTGCCAGCAGTATCACGACCCCAAAAGGAGGTCAGCCCCAGCATTTT.

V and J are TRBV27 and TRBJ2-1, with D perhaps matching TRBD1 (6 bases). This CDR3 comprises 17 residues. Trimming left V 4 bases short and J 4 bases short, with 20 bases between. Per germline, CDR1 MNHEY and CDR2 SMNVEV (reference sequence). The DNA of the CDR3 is TGTGCCAGCAGTTACCGACCAAAGGACAGACAATACAATGAGCAGTTCTTC. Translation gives CASSYRPKDRQYNEQFF.

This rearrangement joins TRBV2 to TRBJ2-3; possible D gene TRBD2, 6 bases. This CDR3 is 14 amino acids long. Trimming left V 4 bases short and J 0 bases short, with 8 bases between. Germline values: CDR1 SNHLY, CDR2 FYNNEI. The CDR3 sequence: CASSGLVSTDTQYF. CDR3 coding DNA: TGTGCCAGCAGTGGACTAGTTAGCACAGATACGCAGTATTTT. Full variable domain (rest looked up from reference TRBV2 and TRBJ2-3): EPEVTQTPSHQVTQMGQEVILRCVPISNHLYFYWYRQILGQKVEFLVSFYNNEISEKSEIFDDQFSVERPDGSNFTLKIRSTKLEDSAMYFCASSGLVSTDTQYFGPGTRLTVL.

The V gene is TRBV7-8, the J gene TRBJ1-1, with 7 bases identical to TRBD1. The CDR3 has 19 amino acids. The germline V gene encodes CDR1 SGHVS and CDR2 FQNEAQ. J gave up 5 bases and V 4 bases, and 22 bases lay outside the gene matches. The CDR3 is CASSSQTAPMTGRGTEAFF. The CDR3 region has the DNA TGTGCCAGCAGCTCCCAAACCGCCCCGATGACAGGGCGTGGGACTGAAGCTTTCTTT.

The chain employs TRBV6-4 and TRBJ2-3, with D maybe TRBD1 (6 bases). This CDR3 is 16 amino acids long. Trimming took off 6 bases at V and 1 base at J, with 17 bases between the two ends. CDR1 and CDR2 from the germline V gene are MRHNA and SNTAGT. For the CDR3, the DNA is TGTGCCAGCAGCTTACAGCAGGGGTCTGGCACAGATACGCAGTATTTT. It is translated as CASSLQQGSGTDTQYF.

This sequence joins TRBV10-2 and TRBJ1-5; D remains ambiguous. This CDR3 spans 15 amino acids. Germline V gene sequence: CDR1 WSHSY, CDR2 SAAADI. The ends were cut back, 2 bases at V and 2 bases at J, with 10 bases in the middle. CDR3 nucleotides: TGCGCCAGCAGTGAGGCCGGGGTCGGCAATCAGCCCCAGCATTTT. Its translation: CASSEAGVGNQPQHF.

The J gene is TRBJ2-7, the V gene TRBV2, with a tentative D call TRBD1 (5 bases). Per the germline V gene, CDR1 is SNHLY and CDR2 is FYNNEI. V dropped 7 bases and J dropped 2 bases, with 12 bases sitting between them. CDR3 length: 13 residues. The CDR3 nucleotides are TGTGCCAGCAAAGTCAGGGCTACCTACGAGCAGTACTTC. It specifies CASKVRATYEQYF.

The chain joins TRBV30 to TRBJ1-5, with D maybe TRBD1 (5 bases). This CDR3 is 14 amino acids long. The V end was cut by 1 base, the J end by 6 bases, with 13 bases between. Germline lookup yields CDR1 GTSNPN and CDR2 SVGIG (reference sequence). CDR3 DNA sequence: TGTGCCTGGAGTGCGAGGGGAGGGAGTCAGCCCCAGCATTTT. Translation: CAWSARGGSQPQHF.

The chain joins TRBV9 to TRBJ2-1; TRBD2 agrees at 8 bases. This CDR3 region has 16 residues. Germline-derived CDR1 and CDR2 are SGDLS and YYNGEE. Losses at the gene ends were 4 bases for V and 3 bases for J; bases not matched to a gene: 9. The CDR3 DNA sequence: TGTGCCAGCAGCTCGGGGAGGAGCGGGGGCTACAATGAGCAGTTCTTC. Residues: CASSSGRSGGYNEQFF.

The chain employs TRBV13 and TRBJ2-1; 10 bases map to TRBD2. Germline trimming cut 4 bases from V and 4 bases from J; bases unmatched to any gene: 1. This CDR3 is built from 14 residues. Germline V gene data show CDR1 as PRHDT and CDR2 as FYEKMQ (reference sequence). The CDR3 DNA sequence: TGTGCCAGCAGCTCTAGCGGGGGATACAATGAGCAGTTCTTC. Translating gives CASSSSGGYNEQFF.

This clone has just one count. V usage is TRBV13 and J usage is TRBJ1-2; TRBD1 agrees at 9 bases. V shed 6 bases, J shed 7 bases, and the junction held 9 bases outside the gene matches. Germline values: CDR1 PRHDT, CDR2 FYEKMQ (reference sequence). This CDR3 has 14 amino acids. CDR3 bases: TGTGCCAGCAGACTATGGACAGGGGTTGGTGGCTACACCTTC. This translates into CASRLWTGVGGYTF.

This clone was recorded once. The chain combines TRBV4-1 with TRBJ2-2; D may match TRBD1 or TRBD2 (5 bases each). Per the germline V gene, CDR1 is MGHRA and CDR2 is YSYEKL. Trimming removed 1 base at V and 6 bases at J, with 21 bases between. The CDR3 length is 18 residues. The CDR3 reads CASSQGGPGTWGPGELFF. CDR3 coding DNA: TGCGCCAGCAGCCAAGGTGGGCCTGGGACGTGGGGACCCGGGGAGCTGTTTTTT.

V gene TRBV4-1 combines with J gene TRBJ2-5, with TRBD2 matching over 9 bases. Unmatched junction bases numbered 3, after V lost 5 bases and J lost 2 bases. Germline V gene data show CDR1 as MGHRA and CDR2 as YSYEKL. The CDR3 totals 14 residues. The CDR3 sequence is CASSRLADQETQYF. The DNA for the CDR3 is TGCGCCAGCAGCAGACTAGCGGATCAAGAGACCCAGTACTTC.

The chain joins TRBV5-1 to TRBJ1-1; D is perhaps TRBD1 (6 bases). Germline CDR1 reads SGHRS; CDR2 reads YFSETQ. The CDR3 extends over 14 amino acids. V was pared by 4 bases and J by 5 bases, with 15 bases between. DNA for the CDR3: TGCGCCAGCAGCGGGGCACAGGGTGGGACTGAAGCTTTCTTT. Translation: CASSGAQGGTEAFF.

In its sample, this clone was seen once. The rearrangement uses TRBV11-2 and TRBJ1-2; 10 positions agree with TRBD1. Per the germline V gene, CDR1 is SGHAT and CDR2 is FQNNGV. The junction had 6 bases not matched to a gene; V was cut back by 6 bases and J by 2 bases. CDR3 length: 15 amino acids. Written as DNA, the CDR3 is TGTGCCAGCAGTTCCCGGGGACAGGGGAACTATGGCTACACCTTC. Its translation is CASSSRGQGNYGYTF.

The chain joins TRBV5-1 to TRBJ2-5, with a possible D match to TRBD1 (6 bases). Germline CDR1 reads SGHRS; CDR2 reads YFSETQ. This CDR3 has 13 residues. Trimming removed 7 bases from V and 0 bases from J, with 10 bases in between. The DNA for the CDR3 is TGCGCCAGCTCAACAGGGAACCAAGAGACCCAGTACTTC. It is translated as CASSTGNQETQYF.